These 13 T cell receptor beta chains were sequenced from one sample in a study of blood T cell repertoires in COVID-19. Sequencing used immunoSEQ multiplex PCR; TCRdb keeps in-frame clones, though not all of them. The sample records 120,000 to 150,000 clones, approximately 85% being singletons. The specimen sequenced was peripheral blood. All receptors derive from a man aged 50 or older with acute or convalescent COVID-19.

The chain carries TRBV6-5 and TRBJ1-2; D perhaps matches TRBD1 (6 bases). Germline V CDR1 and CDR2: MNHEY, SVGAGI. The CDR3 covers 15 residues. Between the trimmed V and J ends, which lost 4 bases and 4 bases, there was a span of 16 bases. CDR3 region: CASSLYSQGIYGYTF. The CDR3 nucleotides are TGTGCCAGCAGTTTATATTCCCAGGGGATCTATGGCTACACCTTC.

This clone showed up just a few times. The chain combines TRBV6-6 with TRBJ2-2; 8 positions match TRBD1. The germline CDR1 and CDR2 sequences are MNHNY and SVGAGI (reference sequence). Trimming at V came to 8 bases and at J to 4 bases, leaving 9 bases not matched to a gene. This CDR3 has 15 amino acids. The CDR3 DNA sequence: TGTGCCAGCCACGAGGACAGGGATCCCACCGGGGAGCTGTTTTTT. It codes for CASHEDRDPTGELFF.

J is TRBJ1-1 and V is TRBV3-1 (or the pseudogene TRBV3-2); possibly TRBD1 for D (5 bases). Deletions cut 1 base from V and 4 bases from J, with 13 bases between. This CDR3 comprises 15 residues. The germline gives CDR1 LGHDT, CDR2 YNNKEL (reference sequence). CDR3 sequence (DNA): TGTGCCAGCAGCCAAGGGGGACCAGCGGGCACTGAAGCTTTCTTT. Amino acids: CASSQGGPAGTEAFF.

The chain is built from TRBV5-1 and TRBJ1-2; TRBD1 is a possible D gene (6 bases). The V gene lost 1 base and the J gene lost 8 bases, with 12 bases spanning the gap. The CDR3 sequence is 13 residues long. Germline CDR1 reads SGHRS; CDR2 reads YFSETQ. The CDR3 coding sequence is TGCGCCAGCAGCTTGAGGCCAGGGGAGGGCTACACCTTC. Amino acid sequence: CASSLRPGEGYTF.

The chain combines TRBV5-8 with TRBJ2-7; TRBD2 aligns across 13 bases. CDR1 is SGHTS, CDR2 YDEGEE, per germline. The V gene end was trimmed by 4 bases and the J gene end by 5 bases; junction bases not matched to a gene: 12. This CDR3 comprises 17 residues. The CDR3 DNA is TGTGCCAGCAGCGTAAATAGCGGGACTAGCGGGAACCACGAGCAGTACTTC. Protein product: CASSVNSGTSGNHEQYF.

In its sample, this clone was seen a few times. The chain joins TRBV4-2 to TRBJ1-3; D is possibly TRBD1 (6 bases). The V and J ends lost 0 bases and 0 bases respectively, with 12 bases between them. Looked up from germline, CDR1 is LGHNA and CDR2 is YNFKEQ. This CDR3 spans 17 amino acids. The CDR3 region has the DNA TGTGCCAGCAGCCAAGATATGACAGGCTTCTCTGGAAACACCATATATTTT. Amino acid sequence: CASSQDMTGFSGNTIYF.

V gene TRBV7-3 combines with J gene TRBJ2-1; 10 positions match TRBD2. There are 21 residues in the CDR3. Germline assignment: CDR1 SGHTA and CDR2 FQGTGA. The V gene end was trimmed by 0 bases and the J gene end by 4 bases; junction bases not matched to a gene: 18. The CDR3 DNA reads TGTGCCAGCAGCTTAACGGGGCCTAGACTAGCGGGTGTCGGGGGATACAATGAGCAGTTCTTC. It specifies CASSLTGPRLAGVGGYNEQFF.

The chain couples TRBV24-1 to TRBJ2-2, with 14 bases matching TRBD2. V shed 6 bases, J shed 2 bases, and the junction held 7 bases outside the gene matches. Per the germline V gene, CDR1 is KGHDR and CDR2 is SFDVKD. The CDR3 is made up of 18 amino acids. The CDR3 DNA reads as TGTGCCACCAGTACTCCGGGACTAGCGGGGGCCAACACCGGGGAGCTGTTTTTT. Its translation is CATSTPGLAGANTGELFF.

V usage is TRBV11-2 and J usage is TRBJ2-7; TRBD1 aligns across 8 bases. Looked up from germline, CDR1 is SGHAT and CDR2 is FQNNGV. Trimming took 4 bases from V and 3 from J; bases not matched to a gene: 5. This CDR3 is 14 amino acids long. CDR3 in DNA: TGTGCCAGCAGCTCAGAGGGACAGGTCTACGAGCAGTACTTC. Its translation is CASSSEGQVYEQYF.

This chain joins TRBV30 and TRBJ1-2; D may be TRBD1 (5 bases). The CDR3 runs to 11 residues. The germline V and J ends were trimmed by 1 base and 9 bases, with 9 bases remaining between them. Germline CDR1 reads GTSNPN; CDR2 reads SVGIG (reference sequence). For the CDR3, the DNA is TGTGCCTGGAGTGCAGGGATCCGCTACACCTTC. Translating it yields CAWSAGIRYTF.

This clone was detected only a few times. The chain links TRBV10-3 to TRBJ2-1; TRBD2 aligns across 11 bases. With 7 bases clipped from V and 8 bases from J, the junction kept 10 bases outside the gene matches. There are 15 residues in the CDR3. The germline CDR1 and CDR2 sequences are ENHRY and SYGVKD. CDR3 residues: CAIMQGLAVVDEQFF. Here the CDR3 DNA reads TGTGCCATCATGCAGGGACTAGCGGTTGTCGATGAGCAGTTCTTC.

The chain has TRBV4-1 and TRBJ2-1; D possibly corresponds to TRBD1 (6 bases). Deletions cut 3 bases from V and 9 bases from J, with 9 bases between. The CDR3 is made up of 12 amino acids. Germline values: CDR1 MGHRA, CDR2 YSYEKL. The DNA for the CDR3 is TGCGCCAGCAGCCACATCAGGGGTGAGCAGTTCTTC. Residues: CASSHIRGEQFF.

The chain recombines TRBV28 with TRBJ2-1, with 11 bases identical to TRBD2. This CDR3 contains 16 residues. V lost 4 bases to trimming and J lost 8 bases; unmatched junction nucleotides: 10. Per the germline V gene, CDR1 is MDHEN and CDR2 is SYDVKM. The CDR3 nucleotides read TGTGCCAGCAGTTCGCCATTAGCGGGAGGGCCTTATGAGCAGTTCTTC. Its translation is CASSSPLAGGPYEQFF. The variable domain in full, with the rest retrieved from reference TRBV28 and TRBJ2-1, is DVKVTQSSRYLVKRTGEKVFLECVQDMDHENMFWYRQDPGLGLRLIYFSYDVKMKEKGDIPEGYSVSREKKERFSLILESASTNQTSMYLCASSSPLAGGPYEQFFGPGTRLTVL.